The 17 T cell receptor beta chains reported below all come from one sample, sequenced in a study of T cell changes during pregnancy in multiple sclerosis. Clones were read by immunoSEQ multiplex PCR, and TCRdb kept only the in-frame ones, dropping some. The sample contains more than 65,000 clones, more than 90% of which appear only once. The specimen was CD4+ T cells from peripheral blood mononuclear cells, collected before pregnancy. Receptors originate from a female donor with multiple sclerosis, enrolled in a pregnancy study.

The V and J genes are TRBV7-2 and TRBJ2-1; no reliable D call. The CDR3 totals 13 residues. Germline V gives CDR1 SGHTA, CDR2 FQGNSA. V lost 0 bases and J 6 bases, leaving 6 bases between the germline ends. CDR3 in amino acids: CASSLARSNEQFF. CDR3 DNA sequence: TGTGCCAGCAGCTTAGCCAGATCCAATGAGCAGTTCTTC.

For the CDR3, the DNA is TGTGCCAGCAGCCAAGCCGGGACTAGCGGCTACGAGCAGTACTTC. Translated: CASSQAGTSGYEQYF. The gene calls are TRBV4-2 and TRBJ2-7; 11 nucleotides agree with TRBD2. Germline assignment: CDR1 LGHNA and CDR2 YNFKEQ. The CDR3 length is 15 residues. With 1 base clipped from V and 3 bases from J, the junction kept 2 bases outside the gene matches.

This clone was found once. The chain employs TRBV2 and TRBJ2-3; D is ambiguous. Per germline, CDR1 SNHLY and CDR2 FYNNEI. The CDR3 has 12 amino acids. V lost 4 bases to trimming and J lost 6 bases, with 8 bases between them. CDR3 region: CASSVEDDTQYF. In DNA, the CDR3 is TGTGCCAGCAGTGTAGAGGATGATACGCAGTATTTT.

This chain connects TRBV28 to TRBJ2-7; TRBD1 matches 9 bases. The CDR3 spans 14 residues. Looked up from germline, CDR1 is MDHEN and CDR2 is SYDVKM. V lost 2 bases and J lost 6; bases outside the gene matches: 5. The CDR3 nucleotides read TGTGCCAGCAGTTTAGACAGGGGGTGGTTCGAGCAGTACTTC. The encoded protein is CASSLDRGWFEQYF.

This clone was observed once. The J gene is TRBJ2-7, the V gene TRBV7-2, with TRBD1 identical over 9 bases. V was clipped by 3 bases and J by 4 bases; unmatched bases: 4. Looked up from germline, CDR1 is SGHTA and CDR2 is FQGNSA. CDR3 length equals 14 residues. The CDR3 reads CASSLGQGGYEQYF. The DNA for the CDR3 is TGTGCCAGCAGCTTGGGACAGGGTGGATACGAGCAGTACTTC.

V is TRBV9 and J is TRBJ2-1; TRBD2 agrees at 9 bases. Germline CDR1 is SGDLS and CDR2 is YYNGEE. The CDR3 has 14 residues. Losses at the gene ends were 0 bases for V and 7 bases for J; bases not matched to a gene: 2. The DNA for the CDR3 is TGTGCCAGCAGCGTAGCGACTAGCGGAAATGAGCAGTTCTTC. This gives the protein CASSVATSGNEQFF.

The chain is built from TRBV5-1 and TRBJ1-1, with TRBD1 as a possible D gene (6 bases). V was trimmed by 6 bases and J by 3 bases, leaving 6 bases between them. Germline V gene sequence: CDR1 SGHRS, CDR2 YFSETQ. The CDR3 is 11 amino acids. The CDR3 bases are TGCGCCAGCAAGGGGGACACTGAAGCTTTCTTT. It codes for CASKGDTEAFF.

DNA of the CDR3: TGTGCCACCATAAGAACAAATCACAGAGACACTGAAGCTTTCTTT. Amino acid sequence: CATIRTNHRDTEAFF. The V call is TRBV6-5, the J call TRBJ1-1; D not certain. CDR1 and CDR2 (germline): MNHEY, SVGAGI. The length of the CDR3 is 15 residues. With 10 bases removed from V and 3 bases from J, the gap between germline ends came to 21 bases.

The CDR3 region is CASSPYETRSEQETQYF. In DNA form, the CDR3 reads TGCGCCAGCAGCCCGTATGAGACCCGGAGCGAACAAGAGACCCAGTACTTC. The chain uses TRBV4-1 and TRBJ2-5, with D hard to call. V lost 4 bases and J lost 2, with 20 bases in between. Germline CDR1 and CDR2: MGHRA and YSYEKL. The CDR3 runs 17 residues.

The chain carries TRBV7-9 and TRBJ2-1; TRBD2 aligns across 11 bases. The CDR3 consists of 15 residues. Germline V gives CDR1 SEHNR, CDR2 FQNEAQ (reference sequence). The junction had 5 bases not matched to a gene; V was cut back by 6 bases and J by 4 bases. CDR3 protein: CASRPTSGSYNEQFF. In DNA form, the CDR3 reads TGTGCCAGCAGGCCAACTAGCGGGAGTTACAATGAGCAGTTCTTC.

The rearrangement uses TRBV19 and TRBJ1-5, with 7 bases identical to TRBD1. The CDR3 contains 16 residues. In germline, CDR1 is LNHDA, CDR2 SQIVND (reference sequence). V shed 6 bases and J 5 bases; nucleotides not matched to a gene: 13. DNA for the CDR3: TGTGCCAGTAGACCCTTCGGACAGGACCTTTATCAGCCCCAGCATTTT. It specifies CASRPFGQDLYQPQHF.

The chain links TRBV5-6 to TRBJ2-3, with 9 bases matching TRBD2. CDR3 size: 14 residues. The V segment lost 0 bases and the J segment 7 bases; nucleotides outside the gene matches: 3. The germline gives CDR1 SGHDT, CDR2 YYEEEE. DNA for the CDR3: TGTGCCAGCAGCTTGGGGCTAGCGGGGTATACGCAGTATTTT. Translation: CASSLGLAGYTQYF.

J is TRBJ1-2 and V is TRBV7-2; the D is unclear. CDR3 size: 14 residues. Germline values: CDR1 SGHTA, CDR2 FQGNSA. V was pared by 3 bases and J by 1 base, with 9 bases between. The CDR3 bases are TGTGCCAGCAGCTTCGGGGTGGGTAACTATGGCTACACCTTC. Residues: CASSFGVGNYGYTF.

The chain uses TRBV10-3 and TRBJ1-5; no definite D call. The V and J ends lost 3 bases and 6 bases respectively, with 15 bases between them. The CDR3 length is 15 residues. Germline CDR1 ENHRY, CDR2 SYGVKD. The CDR3 spells CAISDQFMEAQPQHF. The CDR3 bases are TGTGCCATCAGTGACCAGTTCATGGAGGCTCAGCCCCAGCATTTT.

The V call is TRBV9, the J call TRBJ2-1; the match to TRBD2 covers 9 bases. The CDR3 extends over 15 amino acids. V trimming: 5 bases; J trimming: 6 bases; junction bases outside the gene matches: 9. Germline-derived CDR1 and CDR2 are SGDLS and YYNGEE. The CDR3 DNA reads as TGTGCCAGCAGTTTTAGCGGGAGAAGTGGCAATGAGCAGTTCTTC. Encoded protein: CASSFSGRSGNEQFF.

J is TRBJ2-3 and V is TRBV7-2, with TRBD2 identical over 9 bases. Germline-derived CDR1 and CDR2 are SGHTA and FQGNSA. Germline trimming cut 5 bases from V and 8 bases from J; bases unmatched to any gene: 14. The CDR3 has 16 residues. CDR3 sequence (DNA): TGTGCCAGCAGCCCAGGTAGCGGGGGAGGAGAGGGTACGCAGTATTTT. It is translated as CASSPGSGGGEGTQYF.

The chain is built from TRBV29-1 and TRBJ1-4; maybe TRBD1 (5 bases). V lost 7 bases, J lost 8 bases, and 23 bases lay in between. The CDR3 covers 15 residues. Germline values: CDR1 SQVTM, CDR2 ANQGSEA. The CDR3 spells CSATLREGDSEKLFF. The DNA of the CDR3 is TGCAGCGCGACACTCAGGGAAGGCGATTCGGAAAAACTGTTTTTT.